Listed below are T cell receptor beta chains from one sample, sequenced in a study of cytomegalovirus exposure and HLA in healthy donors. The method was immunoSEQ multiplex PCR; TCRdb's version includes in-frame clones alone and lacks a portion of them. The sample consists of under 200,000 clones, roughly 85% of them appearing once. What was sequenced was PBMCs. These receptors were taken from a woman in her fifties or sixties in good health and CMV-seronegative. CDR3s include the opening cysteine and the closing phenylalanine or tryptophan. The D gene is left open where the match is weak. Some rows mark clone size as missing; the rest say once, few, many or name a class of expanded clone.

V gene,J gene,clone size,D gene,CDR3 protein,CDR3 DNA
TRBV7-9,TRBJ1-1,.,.,CASSLAGRAFF,TGTGCCAGCAGCTTAGCCGGGAGAGCTTTCTTT
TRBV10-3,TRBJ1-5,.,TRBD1,CAISEPGTDPNQPQHF,TGTGCCATCAGTGAGCCAGGGACAGACCCCAATCAGCCCCAGCATTTT
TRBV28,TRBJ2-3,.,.,CASSLPSSTDTQYF,TGTGCCAGCAGTTTACCCTCGAGCACAGATACGCAGTATTTT
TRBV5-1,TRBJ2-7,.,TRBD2,CASTNPGGTYEQYF,TGCGCCAGCACAAACCCGGGGGGAACCTACGAGCAGTACTTC
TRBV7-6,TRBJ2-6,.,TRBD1,CASSLAGTGSGANVLTF,TGTGCCAGCAGCTTAGCGGGGACAGGGTCCGGGGCCAACGTCCTGACTTTC
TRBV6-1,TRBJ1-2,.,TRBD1,CASSDLTGSYGYTF,TGTGCCAGCAGTGACCTGACAGGGAGCTATGGCTACACCTTC
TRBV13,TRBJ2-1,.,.,CASSLSWGHIYNEQFF,TGTGCCAGCAGCTTAAGTTGGGGACACATCTACAATGAGCAGTTCTTC
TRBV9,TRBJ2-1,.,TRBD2,CASSVDPSGRILQFF,TGTGCCAGCAGCGTAGATCCTAGCGGGAGGATTTTACAGTTCTTC
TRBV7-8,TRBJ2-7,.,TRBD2,CASSLGPGGSFREQYF,TGTGCCAGCAGCTTAGGACCGGGAGGATCCTTTCGGGAGCAGTACTTC
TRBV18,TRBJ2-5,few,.,CASSTLRGQETQYF,TGTGCCAGCTCAACGCTACGGGGACAAGAGACCCAGTACTTC
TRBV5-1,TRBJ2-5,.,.,CASSSGLQETQYF,TGCGCCAGCAGCTCGGGACTGCAAGAGACCCAGTACTTC
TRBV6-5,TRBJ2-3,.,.,CASSLDTYGDTQYF,TGTGCCAGCAGCTTGGACACCTATGGGGATACGCAGTATTTT
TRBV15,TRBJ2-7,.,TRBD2,CATSTGRGSGSNEQYF,TGTGCCACCAGCACCGGGAGGGGTAGCGGGAGTAACGAGCAGTACTTC
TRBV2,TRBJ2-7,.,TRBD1,CASSALRQGTGISYEQYF,TGTGCCAGCAGTGCCCTACGTCAAGGGACAGGGATCTCCTACGAGCAGTACTTC
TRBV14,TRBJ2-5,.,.,CASSHRRPSLQETQYF,TGTGCCAGCAGCCACCGGAGACCCTCCCTCCAAGAGACCCAGTACTTC
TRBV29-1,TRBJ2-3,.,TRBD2,CSVGDYSTLEDTQYF,TGCAGCGTTGGGGACTACTCGACATTAGAAGATACGCAGTATTTT
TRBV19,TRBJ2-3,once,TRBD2,CASSIGLAGTTDTQYF,TGTGCCAGTAGTATTGGGCTAGCGGGGACCACAGATACGCAGTATTTT
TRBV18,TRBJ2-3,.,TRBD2,CASSPGLAGGPRTDTQYF,TGTGCCAGCTCACCGGGGCTAGCGGGAGGGCCCCGCACAGATACGCAGTATTTT
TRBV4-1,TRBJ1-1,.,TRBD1,CASSGTENTEAFF,TGCGCCAGCAGCGGGACAGAGAACACTGAAGCTTTCTTT
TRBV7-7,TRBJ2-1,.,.,CASSLGHGYNEQFF,TGTGCCAGCAGCTTAGGACATGGGTACAATGAGCAGTTCTTC
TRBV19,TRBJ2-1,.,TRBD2,CASRIAGGRNEQFF,TGTGCCAGTAGGATAGCGGGGGGCAGGAATGAGCAGTTCTTC
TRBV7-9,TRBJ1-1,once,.,CASSPGGVTEAFF,TGTGCCAGCAGCCCCGGGGGTGTGACTGAAGCTTTCTTT
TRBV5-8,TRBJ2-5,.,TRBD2,CASSLEGGGPSQETQYF,TGTGCCAGCAGCTTAGAGGGCGGGGGACCCTCACAAGAGACCCAGTACTTC
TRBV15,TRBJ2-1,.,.,CATSRQHTGNEQFF,TGTGCCACCAGCAGGCAGCATACGGGGAATGAGCAGTTCTTC
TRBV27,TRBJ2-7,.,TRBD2,CASSLTSAYSYEQYF,TGTGCCAGCAGTTTAACTAGCGCCTACTCCTACGAGCAGTACTTC
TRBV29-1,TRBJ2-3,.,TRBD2,CSVEGLAITDTQYF,TGCAGCGTTGAAGGACTAGCAATCACAGATACGCAGTATTTT
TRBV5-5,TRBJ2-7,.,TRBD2,CASSLYPGTSGYEQYF,TGTGCCAGCAGCTTGTACCCCGGGACTAGTGGCTACGAGCAGTACTTC
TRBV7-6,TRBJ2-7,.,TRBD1,CASSPGTGTYEQYF,TGTGCCAGCAGCCCGGGGACAGGGACCTACGAGCAGTACTTC
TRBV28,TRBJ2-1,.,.,CASRLGLGEQFF,TGTGCCAGCAGACTAGGACTGGGTGAGCAGTTCTTC
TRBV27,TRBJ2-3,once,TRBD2,CASSFRGRAADTQYF,TGTGCCAGCAGTTTTCGCGGGAGGGCCGCAGATACGCAGTATTTT
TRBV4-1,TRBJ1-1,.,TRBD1,CASSVTGENTEAFF,TGCGCCAGCAGCGTGACAGGGGAGAACACTGAAGCTTTCTTT
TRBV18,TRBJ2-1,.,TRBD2,CASSPVAGGDEQFF,TGTGCCAGCTCACCAGTGGCGGGAGGGGACGAGCAGTTCTTC
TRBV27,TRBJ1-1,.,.,CASSLSGGMGTEAFF,TGTGCCAGCAGTTTATCCGGAGGAATGGGCACTGAAGCTTTCTTT
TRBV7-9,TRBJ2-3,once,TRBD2,CASSLRRMMTSGSSDTQYF,TGTGCCAGCAGCTTACGTCGGATGATGACTAGCGGGAGTTCGGATACGCAGTATTTT
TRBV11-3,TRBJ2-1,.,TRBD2,CASSPGLAGGGYNEQFF,TGTGCCAGCAGCCCGGGACTAGCGGGAGGGGGGTACAATGAGCAGTTCTTC
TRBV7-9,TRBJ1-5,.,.,CASSLGQGTPGNQPQHF,TGTGCCAGCAGCTTAGGCCAGGGGACGCCCGGCAATCAGCCCCAGCATTTT
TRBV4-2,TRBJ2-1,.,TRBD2,CASSQGSSGTAYNEQFF,TGTGCCAGCAGCCAAGGAAGTAGCGGGACTGCCTACAATGAGCAGTTCTTC
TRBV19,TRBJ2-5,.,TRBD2,CASSDRGRQETQYF,TGTGCCAGTAGTGACCGCGGGAGGCAAGAGACCCAGTACTTC
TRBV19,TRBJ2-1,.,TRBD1,CASSIQGVGEQFF,TGTGCCAGTAGTATCCAGGGGGTGGGTGAGCAGTTCTTC
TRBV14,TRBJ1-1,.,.,CASSQDRQWGSEAFF,TGTGCCAGCAGCCAAGATCGTCAATGGGGCAGTGAAGCTTTCTTT
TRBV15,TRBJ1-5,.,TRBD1,CATSKAGTGNQPQHF,TGTGCCACCAGCAAGGCCGGGACAGGCAATCAGCCCCAGCATTTT
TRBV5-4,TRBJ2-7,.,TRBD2,CASRSGRDEQYF,TGTGCCAGCCGAAGCGGGAGAGACGAGCAGTACTTC
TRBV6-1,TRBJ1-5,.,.,CASRVLGDSNQPQHF,TGTGCCAGCAGGGTACTGGGAGATAGCAATCAGCCCCAGCATTTT
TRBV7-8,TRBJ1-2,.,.,CASSLDRGYGYTF,TGTGCCAGCAGCTTAGATAGGGGTTATGGCTACACCTTC
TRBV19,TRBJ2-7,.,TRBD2,CASNQREGYEQYF,TGTGCCAGCAACCAGCGGGAGGGCTACGAGCAGTACTTC
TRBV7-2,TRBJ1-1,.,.,CASSLANVAEAFF,TGTGCCAGCAGCTTAGCGAATGTGGCCGAAGCTTTCTTT
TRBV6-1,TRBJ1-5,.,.,CASSEGLFAGGMSNQPQHF,TGTGCCAGCAGTGAAGGGTTGTTCGCCGGGGGTATGAGCAATCAGCCCCAGCATTTT
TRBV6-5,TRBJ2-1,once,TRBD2,CASRKLAGYNEQFF,TGTGCCAGCAGAAAACTAGCGGGGTACAATGAGCAGTTCTTC
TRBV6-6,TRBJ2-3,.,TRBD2,CASIQTSGPTPYTQYF,TGTGCCAGCATCCAAACTAGCGGGCCGACCCCATATACGCAGTATTTT
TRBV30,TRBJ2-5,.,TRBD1,CAWSAGQGLETQYF,TGTGCCTGGAGTGCCGGACAGGGACTGGAGACCCAGTACTTC
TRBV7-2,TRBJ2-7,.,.,CASSPTPDSSYEQYF,TGTGCCAGCAGCCCGACCCCGGACAGCTCCTACGAGCAGTACTTC
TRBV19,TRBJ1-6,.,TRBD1,CASADRYNSPLHF,TGTGCCAGTGCGGACAGGTATAATTCACCCCTCCACTTT